This is a list of T cell receptor beta chains from one sample in a study of blood T cell repertoires in COVID-19. The protocol was immunoSEQ multiplex PCR, while the TCRdb copy is restricted to in-frame clones and leaves out a portion. Of 52,000 or so clones detected, 78% appear once; the ten largest clones hold around 5.1%. Sequenced: peripheral blood. Receptors were obtained from a human donor in a cohort sampled during active COVID-19. The CDR3 runs from the conserved cysteine through the conserved F or W. The D gene is left open where the match is weak. Part of the rows lack a size; the others show once, few, many or a class for expanded clones.

size,V,D,J,CDR3,DNA
NA,TRBV4-3,NA,TRBJ1-3,CASRRDRSSGNTIYF,TGCGCCAGCAGAAGAGACAGAAGCTCTGGAAACACCATATATTTT
once,TRBV12-5,NA,TRBJ2-7,CASTFDSGEQYF,TGTGCTAGTACCTTCGACTCGGGGGAGCAGTACTTC
NA,TRBV5-1,TRBD2,TRBJ2-7,CASSLARGDYEQYF,TGCGCCAGCAGCTTGGCCCGGGGGGACTACGAGCAGTACTTC
NA,TRBV6-1,TRBD1,TRBJ1-6,CASSEIGTGISPLHF,TGTGCCAGCAGTGAAATAGGGACAGGGATTTCACCCCTCCACTTT
NA,TRBV7-9,TRBD1,TRBJ2-7,CASSLGQFYEQYF,TGTGCCAGCAGCTTGGGACAGTTCTACGAGCAGTACTTC
few,TRBV6-5,NA,TRBJ1-4,CASSYREATNEKLFF,TGTGCCAGCAGTTACCGGGAAGCAACTAATGAAAAACTGTTTTTT
NA,TRBV5-5,NA,TRBJ1-2,CASSWADSGGYTF,TGTGCCAGCAGCTGGGCGGACAGTGGTGGCTACACCTTC
NA,TRBV2,TRBD1,TRBJ1-1,CASIVDREGEAFF,TGTGCCAGCATCGTCGACAGGGAAGGTGAAGCTTTCTTT
NA,TRBV27,TRBD1,TRBJ1-1,CASSSPGQGAQAFF,TGTGCCAGCAGCAGTCCGGGACAGGGGGCGCAGGCTTTCTTT
NA,TRBV27,NA,TRBJ2-7,CASSPAGPLSYEQYF,TGTGCCAGCTCTCCCGCGGGACCTCTCTCCTACGAGCAGTACTTC
NA,TRBV27,NA,TRBJ1-3,CASSLRYSSGNTIYF,TGTGCCAGCAGTTTAAGGTACAGCTCTGGAAACACCATATATTTT
NA,TRBV9,NA,TRBJ1-1,CASSPDSEAFF,TGTGCCAGCAGCCCGGACAGTGAAGCTTTCTTT
NA,TRBV7-9,TRBD2,TRBJ2-7,CASTRGGYEQYF,TGTGCCAGCACCCGGGGGGGGTACGAGCAGTACTTC
NA,TRBV9,TRBD1,TRBJ1-1,CASSVEDRVSEAFF,TGTGCCAGCAGCGTAGAGGACAGGGTCTCTGAAGCTTTCTTT
NA,TRBV5-4,TRBD2,TRBJ2-1,CASSFTSGRGNEQFF,TGTGCCAGCAGCTTCACTAGCGGGAGGGGAAATGAGCAGTTCTTC
NA,TRBV12-5,TRBD1,TRBJ2-7,CASGLLFRGPPAYEQYF,TGTGCTAGTGGTTTGTTATTCAGGGGGCCCCCCGCCTACGAGCAGTACTTC
NA,TRBV6-4,TRBD1,TRBJ1-1,CASTSQQGEAFF,TGTGCCAGCACCTCACAACAGGGGGAAGCTTTCTTT
NA,TRBV15,NA,TRBJ1-2,CATSRVGAGYGYTF,TGTGCCACCAGCAGAGTGGGGGCCGGCTATGGCTACACCTTC
NA,TRBV4-2,NA,TRBJ2-1,CASSQDHGGNEQFF,TGTGCCAGCAGCCAAGATCATGGGGGGAATGAGCAGTTCTTC
NA,TRBV2,TRBD1,TRBJ2-7,CASSRGTESYEQYF,TGTGCCAGCAGTAGAGGGACAGAGAGTTACGAGCAGTACTTC
once,TRBV7-9,NA,TRBJ1-1,CASSSFAEAFF,TGTGCCAGCAGCTCCTTCGCTGAAGCTTTCTTT
NA,TRBV6-5,NA,TRBJ2-5,CASSYSRTSWETQYF,TGTGCCAGCAGTTACTCGAGGACTTCCTGGGAGACCCAGTACTTC
NA,TRBV18,TRBD1,TRBJ1-4,CASSPGTAGEKLFF,TGTGCCAGCTCACCCGGGACAGCCGGCGAAAAACTGTTTTTT
NA,TRBV6-6,NA,TRBJ1-2,CASIFGGRGVGYTF,TGTGCCAGCATATTTGGAGGGCGCGGGGTTGGCTACACCTTC
once,TRBV6-6,NA,TRBJ1-3,CASTSQGFGNTIYF,TGTGCCAGCACCTCACAGGGCTTTGGAAACACCATATATTTT
NA,TRBV30,NA,TRBJ1-1,CAWSLSVGATEAFF,TGTGCCTGGAGCTTGAGTGTAGGGGCCACTGAAGCTTTCTTT
NA,TRBV15,NA,TRBJ2-7,CATSRDGQVYEQYF,TGTGCCACCAGCAGAGATGGCCAGGTCTACGAGCAGTACTTC
NA,TRBV18,NA,TRBJ1-1,CASSPRREGGEAFF,TGTGCCAGCTCTCCCCGCCGGGAAGGCGGTGAAGCTTTCTTT
NA,TRBV9,NA,TRBJ2-1,CASSVGGVTNNEQFF,TGTGCCAGCAGCGTAGGCGGGGTTACGAACAATGAGCAGTTCTTC
NA,TRBV4-1,TRBD1,TRBJ1-2,CASSQDPGQSVNYGYTF,TGCGCCAGCAGCCAAGATCCGGGACAGTCAGTGAACTATGGCTACACCTTC
NA,TRBV27,TRBD1,TRBJ2-7,CASRPTGVHIDEQYF,TGTGCCAGCAGACCCACAGGGGTTCATATCGACGAGCAGTACTTC
NA,TRBV6-5,NA,TRBJ2-7,CASSYSLGHSYEQYF,TGTGCCAGCAGTTACTCTCTGGGGCACTCCTACGAGCAGTACTTC
NA,TRBV24-1,NA,TRBJ2-5,CATSDPTGPGKTQYF,TGTGCCACCAGTGATCCTACAGGGCCCGGGAAGACCCAGTACTTC
once,TRBV6-5,NA,TRBJ2-7,CASRDRDKTYEQYF,TGTGCCAGCAGAGACCGGGACAAAACCTACGAGCAGTACTTC
NA,TRBV19,TRBD1,TRBJ1-2,CASSTQGAANYGYTF,TGTGCCAGTAGTACCCAGGGGGCAGCTAACTATGGCTACACCTTC
NA,TRBV5-1,TRBD1,TRBJ1-1,CASSFTGATEAFF,TGCGCCAGCAGCTTCACAGGGGCCACTGAAGCTTTCTTT